This T cell receptor beta chain was sequenced during a study of graft-versus-host responses after intestinal transplantation. On the study more broadly: Each recipient received anti-thymocyte globulin induction, then tacrolimus and steroids for 3 to 4 years.

Assay: immunoSEQ multiplex PCR; the TCRdb copy retains only in-frame clones and omits some. Of some 41,000 clones listed, 90% to 95% are singletons. This clone came up once. Its antigen remains unknown. This specimen consisted of unstimulated CD8+ T cells sorted from spleen or lymph node cells, obtained before transplant. The clonotype originates from a human donor who was the organ donor for an intestinal transplant.

The CDR3 spells CASSFEYGDYEQYF. The CDR3 nucleotides are TGTGCCAGCAGCTTTGAGTATGGGGACTACGAGCAGTACTTC. The V call is TRBV7-2, the J call TRBJ2-7, with D uncertain. The CDR3 has 14 residues. Germline V CDR1 and CDR2: SGHTA, FQGNSA. V dropped 3 bases and J dropped 3 bases, with 12 bases sitting between them.